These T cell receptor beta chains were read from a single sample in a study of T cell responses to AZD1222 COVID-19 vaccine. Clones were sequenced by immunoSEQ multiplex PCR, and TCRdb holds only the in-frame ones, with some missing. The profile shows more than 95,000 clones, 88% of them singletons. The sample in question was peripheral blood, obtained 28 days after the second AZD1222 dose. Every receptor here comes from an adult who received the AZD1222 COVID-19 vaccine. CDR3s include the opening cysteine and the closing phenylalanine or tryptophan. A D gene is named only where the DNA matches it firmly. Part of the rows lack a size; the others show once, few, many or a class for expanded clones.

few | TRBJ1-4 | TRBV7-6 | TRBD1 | TGTGCCAGCAGCGTCGACAGGGTGGGAGAAAAACTGTTTTTT | CASSVDRVGEKLFF
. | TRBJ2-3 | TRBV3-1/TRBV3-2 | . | TGTGCCAGCAGCCATCCCCTGAGGGCTCACGGAAGCACAGATACGCAGTATTTT | CASSHPLRAHGSTDTQYF
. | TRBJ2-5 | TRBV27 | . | TGTGCCAGCAGTTTATCCCGGGCGGGGGCGTATGAGACCCAGTACTTC | CASSLSRAGAYETQYF
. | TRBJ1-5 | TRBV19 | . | TGTGCCAGTAGGGGGCGGCAGGGGTCAAGCAATCAGCCCCAGCATTTT | CASRGRQGSSNQPQHF
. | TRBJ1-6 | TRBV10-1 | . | TGCGCCAGCAGTGAAGGGGGGCAGGGGTTGTCCAATTCACCCCTCCACTTT | CASSEGGQGLSNSPLHF
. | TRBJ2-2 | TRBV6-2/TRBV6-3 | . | TGTGCCAGCAGCCCACCGAGTCACAGGGTTACCGGGGAGCTGTTTTTT | CASSPPSHRVTGELFF
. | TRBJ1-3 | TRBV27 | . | TGTGCCAGCAGGCCCGGGTACTCTGGAAACACCATATATTTT | CASRPGYSGNTIYF
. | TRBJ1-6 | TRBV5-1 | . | TGCGCCAGCAGCTTGGAGCCGGGGGATTATAATTCACCCCTCCACTTT | CASSLEPGDYNSPLHF
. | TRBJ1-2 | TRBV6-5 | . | TGTGCCAGCAGTTACTCGATCGGCCTGGGGAGTTTAGGCTACACCTTC | CASSYSIGLGSLGYTF
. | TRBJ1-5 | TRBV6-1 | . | TGTGCCAGCAGTGACCCTCCGGTGTCGGCTGGCAATCAGCCCCAGCATTTT | CASSDPPVSAGNQPQHF
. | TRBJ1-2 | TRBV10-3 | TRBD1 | TGTGCCAGTACAGGGGAATCGAGCTATGGCTACACCTTC | CASTGESSYGYTF
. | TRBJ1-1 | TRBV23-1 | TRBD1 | TGCGCCAGCAGTCAACCACCAGTTGGGACAGGGGGTGAAGCTTTCTTT | CASSQPPVGTGGEAFF
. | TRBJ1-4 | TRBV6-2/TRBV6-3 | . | TGTGCCAGCAGCCAAGACTGGGGCGGACGTGAAAAACTGTTTTTT | CASSQDWGGREKLFF
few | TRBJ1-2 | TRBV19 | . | TGTGCCAGTAGTATAAGAGGGTGGTATGGCTACACCTTC | CASSIRGWYGYTF
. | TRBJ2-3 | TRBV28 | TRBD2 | TGTGCCAGCAGTGAACGAGCGGGAGTCCGTTGGAGCACAGATACGCAGTATTTT | CASSERAGVRWSTDTQYF
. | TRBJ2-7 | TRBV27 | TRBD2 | TGTGCCAGCAGTTTACTGGGGGGAGGGAGGGGAACCTACGAGCAGTACTTC | CASSLLGGGRGTYEQYF
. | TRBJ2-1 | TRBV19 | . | TGTGCCAGTAGTATTAGTCTATTTTACAATGAGCAGTTCTTC | CASSISLFYNEQFF
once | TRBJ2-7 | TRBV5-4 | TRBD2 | TGTGCCAGCAGCTTATCGTTAGCGGGAGATCGGGGCGAGCAGTACTTC | CASSLSLAGDRGEQYF
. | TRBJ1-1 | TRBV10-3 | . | TGTGCCATCAGTCTGGGGGGAGGGTACCCTGAAGCTTTCTTT | CAISLGGGYPEAFF
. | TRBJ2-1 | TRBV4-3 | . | TGCGCCAGCAGTCAATTAGGGAGCTACAATGAGCAGTTCTTC | CASSQLGSYNEQFF
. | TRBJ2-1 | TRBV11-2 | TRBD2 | TGTGCCAGCAGCCACAGGACTAGCGGGAGGGCCCGGTACAATGAGCAGTTCTTC | CASSHRTSGRARYNEQFF
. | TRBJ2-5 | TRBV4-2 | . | TGTGCCAGCAGCCTCGGGACTCGCCAAGAGACCCAGTACTTC | CASSLGTRQETQYF
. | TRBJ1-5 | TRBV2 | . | TGTGCCAGCAGGAGACGGACAGCCAACAATCAGCCCCAGCATTTT | CASRRRTANNQPQHF
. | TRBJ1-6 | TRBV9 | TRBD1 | TGTGCCAGCAGCCCAGGGGACAGGGAGTACTCACCCCTCCACTTT | CASSPGDREYSPLHF
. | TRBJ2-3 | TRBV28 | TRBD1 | TGTGCCAGCAGTTTAGGTCCGACAGGGGGCACAGATACGCAGTATTTT | CASSLGPTGGTDTQYF
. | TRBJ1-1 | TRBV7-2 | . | TGTGCCAGCAGCTTAGTAGGGGGAGGGAGAACTGAAGCTTTCTTT | CASSLVGGGRTEAFF
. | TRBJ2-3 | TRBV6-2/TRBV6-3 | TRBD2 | TGTGCCAGCAGTGCTAGCGGGAGTTTTCTGAACAGCCCAGATACGCAGTATTTT | CASSASGSFLNSPDTQYF
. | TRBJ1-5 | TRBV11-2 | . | TGTGCCAGCAGCTGGGGACGGGTAGATCAGCCCCAGCATTTT | CASSWGRVDQPQHF
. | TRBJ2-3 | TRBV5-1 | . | TGCGCCAGCAGAATCATGTCAGATACGCAGTATTTT | CASRIMSDTQYF
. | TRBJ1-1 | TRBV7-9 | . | TGTGCCAGCAGCCCATTGGGGGACACTGAAGCTTTCTTT | CASSPLGDTEAFF
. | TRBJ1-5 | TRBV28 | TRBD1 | TGTGCCAGCGGGACAGGGGACGGTCGCAATCAGCCCCAGCATTTT | CASGTGDGRNQPQHF
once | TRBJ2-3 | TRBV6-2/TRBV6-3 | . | TGTGCCAGCAGTTACTCCCCTCACTTACAGGGACGGAGCACAGATACGCAGTATTTT | CASSYSPHLQGRSTDTQYF
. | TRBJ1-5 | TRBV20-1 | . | TGCAGTGCTAGTAAGTGGAATCAGCCCCAGCATTTT | CSASKWNQPQHF
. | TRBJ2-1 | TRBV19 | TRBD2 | TGTGCCAGTAGTATCCTCGGACTAGCGGATAGATACAATGAGCAGTTCTTC | CASSILGLADRYNEQFF
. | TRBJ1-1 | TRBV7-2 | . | TGTGCCAGCAGCCTAACCCCCAGGCTTCCGAACACTGAAGCTTTCTTT | CASSLTPRLPNTEAFF
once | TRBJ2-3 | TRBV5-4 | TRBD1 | TGTGCCAGCAGCCGCTGGTCAGGGGGCATGGAAGATACGCAGTATTTT | CASSRWSGGMEDTQYF
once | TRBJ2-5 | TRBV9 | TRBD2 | TGTGCCAGCAGCGTAGCTGGAGCGGGGGGGCCTCGCGGAGAGACCCAGTACTTC | CASSVAGAGGPRGETQYF
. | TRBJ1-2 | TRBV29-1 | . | TGCAGCGTTGAAGATTCCTTCGGGGGCTACACCTTC | CSVEDSFGGYTF
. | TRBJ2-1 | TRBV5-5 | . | TGTGCCAGCCGTCGGCAAAGCTCCTACAATGAGCAGTTCTTC | CASRRQSSYNEQFF
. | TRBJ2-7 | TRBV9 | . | TGTGCCAGCAGCGTAGTAGACAGGGCCGCCTCTGCTAGGCGGGAGAGACGGTACGAGCAGTACTTC | CASSVVDRAASARRERRYEQYF
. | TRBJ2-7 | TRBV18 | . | TGTGCCAGCTCACCGACTTCTGACTCCTACGAGCAGTACTTC | CASSPTSDSYEQYF
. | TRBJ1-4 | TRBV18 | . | TGTGCCAGCTCACCACGTGGATGGGTTGCAACTAATGAAAAACTGTTTTTT | CASSPRGWVATNEKLFF
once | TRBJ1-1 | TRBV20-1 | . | TGCAGTGCTAGAATCGCTGAAGCTTTCTTT | CSARIAEAFF
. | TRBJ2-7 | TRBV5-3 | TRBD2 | TGTGCCAGAAGCTGCGGGACTAGCGGGACCTCCTACGAGCAGTACTTC | CARSCGTSGTSYEQYF